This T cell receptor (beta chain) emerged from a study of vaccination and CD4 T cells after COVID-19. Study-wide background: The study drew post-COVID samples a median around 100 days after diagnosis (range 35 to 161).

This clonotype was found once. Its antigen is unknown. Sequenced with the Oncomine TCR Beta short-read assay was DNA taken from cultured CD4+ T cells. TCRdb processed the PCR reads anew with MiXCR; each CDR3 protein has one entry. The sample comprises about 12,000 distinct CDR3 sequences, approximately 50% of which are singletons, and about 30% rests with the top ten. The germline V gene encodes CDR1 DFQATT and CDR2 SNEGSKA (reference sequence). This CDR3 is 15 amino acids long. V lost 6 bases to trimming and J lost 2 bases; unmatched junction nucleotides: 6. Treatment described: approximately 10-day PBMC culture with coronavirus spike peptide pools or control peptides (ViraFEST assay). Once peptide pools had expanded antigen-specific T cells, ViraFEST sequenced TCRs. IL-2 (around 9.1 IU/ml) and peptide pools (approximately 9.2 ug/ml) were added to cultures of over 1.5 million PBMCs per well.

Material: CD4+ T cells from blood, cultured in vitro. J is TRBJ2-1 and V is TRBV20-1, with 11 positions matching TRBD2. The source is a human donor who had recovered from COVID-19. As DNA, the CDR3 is TGCAGTGCCCCCACTAGCGGGAGTACCTACAATGAGCAGTTCTTC. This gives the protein CSAPTSGSTYNEQFF.